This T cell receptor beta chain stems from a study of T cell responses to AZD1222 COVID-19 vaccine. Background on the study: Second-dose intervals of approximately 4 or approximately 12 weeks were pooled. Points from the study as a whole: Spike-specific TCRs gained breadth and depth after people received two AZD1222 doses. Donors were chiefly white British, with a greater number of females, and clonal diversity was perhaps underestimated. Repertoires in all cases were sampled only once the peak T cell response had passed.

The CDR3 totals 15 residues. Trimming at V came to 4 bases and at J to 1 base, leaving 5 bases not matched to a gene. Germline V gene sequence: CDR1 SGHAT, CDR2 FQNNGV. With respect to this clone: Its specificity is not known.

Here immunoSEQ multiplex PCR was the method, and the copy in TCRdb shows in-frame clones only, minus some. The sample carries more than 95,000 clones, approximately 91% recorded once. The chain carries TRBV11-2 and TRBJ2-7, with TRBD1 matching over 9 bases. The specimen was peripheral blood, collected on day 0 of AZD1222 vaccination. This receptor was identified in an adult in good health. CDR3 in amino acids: CASSSYRGQSYEQYF. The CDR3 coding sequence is TGTGCCAGCAGCTCGTACAGGGGGCAATCCTACGAGCAGTACTTC.